Presented here are 28 T cell receptor beta chains from one specimen sequenced in a study of graft-versus-host responses after intestinal transplantation. This table comes from immunoSEQ multiplex PCR, and its TCRdb copy is limited to in-frame clones, with some not included. The sample includes just under 65,000 clones, more than 90% of them seen just once. No antigen is known for these receptors. Sequences were derived from unstimulated CD8+ T cells sorted from spleen or lymph node cells, sampled before transplant. These TCRs come from a human donor who was the organ donor for an intestinal transplant.

Here the CDR3 DNA reads TGTGCCAGCAGCTTGAGCCGACTAGCGGGATATGAGCAGTTCTTC. Protein product: CASSLSRLAGYEQFF. The rearrangement uses TRBV5-4 and TRBJ2-1; the match to TRBD2 covers 11 bases. Germline CDR1 and CDR2: SGHNT and YYREEE (reference sequence). V was clipped by 1 base and J by 8 bases; unmatched bases: 5. The CDR3 totals 15 residues.

This clone was picked up one time. The rearrangement uses TRBV9 and TRBJ2-6; D unclear. V was clipped by 5 bases and J by 0 bases, with 15 bases between them. Germline V CDR1 and CDR2: SGDLS, YYNGEE. The CDR3 runs 17 residues. The DNA of the CDR3 is TGTGCCAGCAGTGAAGGAGAACTTGGCTCTGGGGCCAACGTCCTGACTTTC. Translation gives CASSEGELGSGANVLTF.

The V call is TRBV4-2, the J call TRBJ2-1; the match to TRBD2 covers 11 bases. This CDR3 region has 20 residues. Germline V gene lookup returns CDR1 LGHNA and CDR2 YNFKEQ. Trimming cost V 3 bases and J 4 bases; bases outside gene matches: 17. The CDR3 nucleotides are TGTGCCAGCAGCCAGCCGGGGATAGCGGGAGGGCCGGGTCAATACAATGAGCAGTTCTTC. Protein product: CASSQPGIAGGPGQYNEQFF.

This chain connects TRBV20-1 to TRBJ1-4; D gene uncertain. The CDR3 covers 11 residues. Trimming cost V 3 bases and J 10 bases, with 9 bases left between them. Germline V CDR1 and CDR2: DFQATT, SNEGSKA (reference sequence). In DNA form, the CDR3 reads TGCAGTGCTAGGAGAGGTCCAAAACTGTTTTTT. Its translation: CSARRGPKLFF.

The CDR3 sequence is CASSEARQVLSSYEQYF. CDR3 nucleotides: TGTGCCAGCAGTGAAGCGCGCCAGGTGTTGAGCTCCTACGAGCAGTACTTC. The rearrangement uses TRBV6-1 and TRBJ2-7; no clear D. This CDR3 spans 17 amino acids. In germline, CDR1 is MNHNS, CDR2 SASEGT. V was shortened by 0 bases and J by 0 bases, with 15 bases between the two germline ends.

The chain uses TRBV19 and TRBJ1-1, with D uncertain. The CDR3 is 15 residues long. Trimming pared 5 bases from V and 1 base from J, leaving 14 bases between. Germline assignment: CDR1 LNHDA and CDR2 SQIVND (reference sequence). This CDR3 reads CASSGGFRQNTEAFF. CDR3 DNA sequence: TGTGCCAGTAGTGGAGGGTTCAGACAGAACACTGAAGCTTTCTTT.

The genes are TRBV28 and TRBJ2-7, with TRBD2 as a possible D gene (6 bases). The germline gives CDR1 MDHEN, CDR2 SYDVKM. This CDR3 spans 15 amino acids. The V gene lost 5 bases and the J gene lost 6 bases, with 20 bases spanning the gap. The CDR3 region is CASSPGVEVFFEQYF. As DNA, the CDR3 is TGTGCCAGCAGTCCGGGAGTAGAGGTGTTCTTCGAGCAGTACTTC.

V and J are TRBV27 and TRBJ2-1; 11 positions match TRBD2. Germline V gene data show CDR1 as MNHEY and CDR2 as SMNVEV (reference sequence). Unmatched junction bases numbered 13, after V lost 6 bases and J lost 9 bases. The CDR3 is made up of 16 amino acids. The CDR3 sequence: CASRPRTSGSEGEQFF. CDR3 DNA: TGTGCCAGCAGACCCCGTACTAGCGGGAGCGAGGGTGAGCAGTTCTTC.

J is TRBJ2-1 and V is TRBV5-1, with TRBD2 as a possible D gene (6 bases). This CDR3 comprises 12 residues. The V and J ends lost 0 bases and 14 bases respectively, with 12 bases between them. The germline gives CDR1 SGHRS, CDR2 YFSETQ. CDR3 DNA: TGCGCCAGCAGCTTGGTGGGAGGTCTGGAGTTCTTC. This sequence encodes CASSLVGGLEFF.

J is TRBJ2-7 and V is TRBV6-5; 8 bases align to TRBD2. The CDR3 is 16 residues long. Trimming at V came to 0 bases and at J to 3 bases, leaving 7 bases not matched to a gene. The germline V gene has CDR1 MNHEY and CDR2 SVGAGI. The CDR3 region is CASSYSVMSGSYEQYF. CDR3 DNA: TGTGCCAGCAGTTACTCGGTCATGAGCGGGAGCTACGAGCAGTACTTC.

CDR3 residues: CASSLALAGRVYNEQFF. The CDR3 region has the DNA TGTGCCAGCAGCTTAGCGCTAGCGGGAAGGGTGTACAATGAGCAGTTCTTC. The rearrangement uses TRBV7-6 and TRBJ2-1, with 9 bases aligning to TRBD2. CDR1 and CDR2 (germline): SGHVS, FNYEAQ. Trimming at V came to 0 bases and at J to 4 bases, leaving 7 bases not matched to a gene. The CDR3 has 17 residues.

The rearrangement uses TRBV19 and TRBJ1-4, with D possibly matching TRBD1 (5 bases). The CDR3 has 15 residues. The germline V gene encodes CDR1 LNHDA and CDR2 SQIVND (reference sequence). V lost 3 bases and J lost 0, with 8 bases in between. The CDR3 sequence is CASSIRQSTNEKLFF. The CDR3 DNA sequence: TGTGCCAGTAGTATTAGACAGTCAACTAATGAAAAACTGTTTTTT.

The V and J genes are TRBV27 and TRBJ1-2; weak D call: TRBD1 (6 bases). The V gene lost 6 bases and the J gene lost 5 bases, with 22 bases spanning the gap. From germline, CDR1 is MNHEY and CDR2 SMNVEV (reference sequence). This CDR3 has 16 amino acids. CDR3 nucleotide sequence: TGTGCCAGCAGCGAGAGAGAGAGGACAGTTTTTTATGGCTACACCTTC. As protein: CASSERERTVFYGYTF.

CDR3 coding DNA: TGTGCCAGCAGCTTAGGGTCAGGCACAGGGGGCACGGGAAATGAGCAGTTCTTC. This gives the protein CASSLGSGTGGTGNEQFF. This sequence joins TRBV7-2 and TRBJ2-1; 9 bases are a match to TRBD1. The V gene end was trimmed by 1 base and the J gene end by 7 bases; junction bases not matched to a gene: 14. Germline CDR1 and CDR2: SGHTA and FQGNSA. The CDR3 has 18 amino acids.

The J gene is TRBJ2-1, the V gene TRBV28; TRBD1 matches at 7 bases. Trimming cost V 5 bases and J 7 bases; bases outside gene matches: 14. This CDR3 has 16 residues. Germline CDR1 reads MDHEN; CDR2 reads SYDVKM. CDR3 residues: CASSRSPGQWRNEQFF. DNA for the CDR3: TGTGCCAGCAGTCGTTCCCCGGGACAGTGGAGAAATGAGCAGTTCTTC.

CDR3 loop: CASTAGGGVYEQYF. Here the CDR3 DNA reads TGTGCCAGCACCGCGGGGGGGGGAGTCTACGAGCAGTACTTC. The genes are TRBV27 and TRBJ2-7; the match to TRBD2 covers 9 bases. Looked up from germline, CDR1 is MNHEY and CDR2 is SMNVEV (reference sequence). The J segment lost 3 bases and the V segment lost 7 bases, leaving 7 bases of the junction unmatched. The CDR3 runs to 14 residues.

The gene calls are TRBV6-4 and TRBJ2-5; TRBD2 matches at 8 bases. Trimming cost V 2 bases and J 5 bases; bases outside gene matches: 10. Germline V CDR1 and CDR2: MRHNA, SNTAGT. The CDR3 extends over 16 amino acids. For the CDR3, the DNA is TGTGCCAGCAGTGACCAACCCAGCGGGGGCGCGGAGACCCAGTACTTC. This sequence encodes CASSDQPSGGAETQYF.

This clone was found once. V usage is TRBV28 and J usage is TRBJ1-5; 10 bases map to TRBD1. CDR1 is MDHEN and CDR2 is SYDVKM in the germline V gene. The CDR3 has 15 amino acids. Germline trimming cut 6 bases from V and 7 bases from J; bases unmatched to any gene: 9. CDR3 in DNA: TGTGCCAGCAGGAACCCGACAGGGGGCAGACAGCCCCAGCATTTT. Its translation is CASRNPTGGRQPQHF.

The table lists this clone with a count of one. The gene calls are TRBV28 and TRBJ2-7; 7 bases align to TRBD1. V trimming: 6 bases; J trimming: 1 base; junction bases outside the gene matches: 9. This CDR3 has 15 amino acids. In germline, CDR1 is MDHEN, CDR2 SYDVKM. CDR3 sequence reads: CASSPWTGSSYEQYF. CDR3 nucleotides: TGTGCCAGCAGCCCCTGGACAGGTAGTTCCTACGAGCAGTACTTC.

This chain links TRBV28 with TRBJ1-5; TRBD1 aligns across 7 bases. The trim removed 3 bases at V and 2 bases at J, leaving 7 bases unmatched. The CDR3 runs to 16 residues. Germline CDR1 and CDR2: MDHEN and SYDVKM. CDR3 protein: CASSFDREKGNQPQHF. The DNA of the CDR3 is TGTGCCAGCAGTTTCGACAGGGAGAAGGGCAATCAGCCCCAGCATTTT.

This chain connects TRBV7-9 to TRBJ1-2; 12 bases line up with TRBD1. Germline V gives CDR1 SEHNR, CDR2 FQNEAQ (reference sequence). V dropped 1 base and J dropped 4; count of bases not matched to a gene: 10. This CDR3 comprises 18 residues. CDR3 nucleotides: TGTGCCAGCAGCTTAGTACGGGACAGGGGGCGAAGCGGCTATGGCTACACCTTC. It is translated as CASSLVRDRGRSGYGYTF.

The chain combines TRBV11-2 with TRBJ1-5; a weak D match, TRBD1 (5 bases). This CDR3 is 13 amino acids long. The V gene's germline CDR1 is SGHAT and CDR2 FQNNGV. V shed 0 bases and J shed 7 bases, with 7 bases lying between them. DNA of the CDR3: TGTGCCAGCAGCTTAGATGGGGGGCAGCCCCAGCATTTT. Translating it yields CASSLDGGQPQHF.

The V call is TRBV29-1, the J call TRBJ2-1; TRBD2 aligns across 9 bases. Germline loops: CDR1 SQVTM, CDR2 ANQGSEA. This CDR3 contains 14 residues. Unmatched junction bases numbered 7, after V lost 6 bases and J lost 4 bases. The CDR3: CSVKAGGEYNEQFF. The DNA for the CDR3 is TGCAGCGTGAAGGCGGGAGGGGAATACAATGAGCAGTTCTTC.

The chain uses TRBV5-6 and TRBJ2-7; no definite D call. V lost 3 bases and J 7 bases, leaving 11 bases between the germline ends. Germline V gene data show CDR1 as SGHDT and CDR2 as YYEEEE. This CDR3 is built from 12 residues. For the CDR3, the DNA is TGTGCCAGCAGCTCCGGGTCGAGGGAGCAGTACTTC. This translates into CASSSGSREQYF.

The chain is built from TRBV2 and TRBJ1-5, with 11 positions matching TRBD1. The ends lost 2 bases at V and 0 bases at J; junction bases unmatched: 9. CDR1 SNHLY and CDR2 FYNNEI come from the germline V gene. This CDR3 comprises 19 residues. The CDR3 DNA reads as TGTGCCAGCAGTGAATGGGGGACAGGGGGACCCTATAGCAATCAGCCCCAGCATTTT. Its translation is CASSEWGTGGPYSNQPQHF.

V usage is TRBV4-3 and J usage is TRBJ2-7, with 7 bases fitting TRBD1. V lost 0 bases to trimming and J lost 2 bases; unmatched junction nucleotides: 4. Germline CDR1 and CDR2: LGHNA and YSLEER. The CDR3 totals 15 residues. CDR3 region: CASSQDDDRAYEQYF. CDR3 bases: TGCGCCAGCAGCCAAGATGATGACAGGGCCTACGAGCAGTACTTC.

The CDR3 DNA follows: TGCGCCAGCAGCTGGGGGAGGCGAGATGAAAAACTGTTTTTT. This codes for CASSWGRRDEKLFF. The rearrangement uses TRBV5-1 and TRBJ1-4; perhaps TRBD1 as D (5 bases). V was trimmed by 3 bases and J by 6 bases, leaving 12 bases between them. Per the germline V gene, CDR1 is SGHRS and CDR2 is YFSETQ. The CDR3 covers 14 residues.

The gene calls are TRBV4-1 and TRBJ1-2, with 10 bases identical to TRBD1. This CDR3 region has 15 residues. Losses at the gene ends were 4 bases for V and 8 bases for J; bases not matched to a gene: 10. From germline, CDR1 is MGHRA and CDR2 YSYEKL. CDR3 region: CASSLPGQGLKGYTF. CDR3 nucleotides: TGCGCCAGCAGCCTTCCGGGACAGGGGTTGAAGGGCTACACCTTC.